In its sample, the clone carrying this T cell receptor beta chain was seen once. These data are taken from a study of blood T cell repertoires in COVID-19. Across the study: Samples taken during acute and convalescent COVID-19 were collected in the United States, Italy and Spain. PBMCs, B-cell-depleted T cells, or T cells provided the cDNA or gDNA that made up the material.

Authors' methods: Reference gene primer amplification yielded estimated nucleated cell counts. Repertoires were generated with immunoSEQ multiplex PCR, while TCRdb's copy carries only in-frame clones and drops some. V, J and clone size derive from that table, while D and trimming were established from the DNA sequence. The sample contains 140,000 or so clones, 84% of which appear only once. Seattle patient enrollment occurred during active infection, with longitudinal follow-up thereafter. Germline CDR1 is SEHNR and CDR2 is FQNEAQ (reference sequence). With V trimmed by 5 bases and J by 0 bases, 10 bases remained unmatched. The CDR3 spans 17 residues.

The clonotype was recovered from a man aged 25-40 years with COVID-19, enrolled during active disease. Sequences were obtained from peripheral blood. V usage is TRBV7-9 and J usage is TRBJ1-2, with 9 nucleotides matching TRBD1. The CDR3 spells CASSRTADRGPNYGYTF. In nucleotides, the CDR3 is TGTGCCAGCAGCCGAACCGCGGACAGGGGCCCTAACTATGGCTACACCTTC.